This T cell receptor beta chain was sequenced for a study of monozygotic twins with inflammatory bowel disease. TCRdb reanalyzed the 5' RACE reads and collapses them to one entry per CDR3 protein, without DNA. Its clone listing holds about 450,000 distinct CDR3 sequences. The CDR3 runs 17 residues. Germline V CDR1 and CDR2: SGHRS, YFSETQ. Sequenced: blood. The V gene is TRBV5-1, the J gene TRBJ2-1; the TCRdb D gene call, TRBD1, has no DNA to confirm it. The source of this sequence is a human donor with ulcerative colitis or Crohn's disease, or a healthy co-twin of an affected twin (not recorded which). CDR3 sequence reads: CASSLRSSGQGYNEQFF.